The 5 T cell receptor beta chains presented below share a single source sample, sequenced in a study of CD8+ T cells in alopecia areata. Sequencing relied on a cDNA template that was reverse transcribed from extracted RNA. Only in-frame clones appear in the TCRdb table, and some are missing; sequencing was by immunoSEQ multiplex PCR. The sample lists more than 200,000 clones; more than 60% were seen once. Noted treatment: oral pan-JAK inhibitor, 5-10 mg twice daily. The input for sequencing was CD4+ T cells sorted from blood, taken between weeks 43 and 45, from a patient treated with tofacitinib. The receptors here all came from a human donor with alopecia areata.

This CDR3 reads CASSSLTSNEQFF. The CDR3, as DNA: TGTGCCAGCAGTTCCCTGACTAGCAATGAGCAGTTCTTC. The V and J genes are TRBV27 and TRBJ2-1; perhaps TRBD2 as D (6 bases). Trimming removed 4 bases from V and 6 bases from J, with 10 bases in between. This CDR3 is 13 amino acids long. The germline V gene has CDR1 MNHEY and CDR2 SMNVEV (reference sequence).

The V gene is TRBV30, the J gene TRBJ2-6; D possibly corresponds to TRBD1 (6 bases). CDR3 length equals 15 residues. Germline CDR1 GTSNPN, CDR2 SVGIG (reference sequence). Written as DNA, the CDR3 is TGTGCGTACAAACAGGGCCGCTCTGGGGCCAACGTCCTGACTTTC. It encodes CAYKQGRSGANVLTF.

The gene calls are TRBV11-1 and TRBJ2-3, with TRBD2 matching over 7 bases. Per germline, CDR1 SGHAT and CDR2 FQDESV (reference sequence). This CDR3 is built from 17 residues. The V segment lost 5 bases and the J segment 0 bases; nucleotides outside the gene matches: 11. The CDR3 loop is CASSHGYRGGSTDTQYF. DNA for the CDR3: TGTGCCAGCAGCCATGGGTACCGCGGGGGAAGCACAGATACGCAGTATTTT.

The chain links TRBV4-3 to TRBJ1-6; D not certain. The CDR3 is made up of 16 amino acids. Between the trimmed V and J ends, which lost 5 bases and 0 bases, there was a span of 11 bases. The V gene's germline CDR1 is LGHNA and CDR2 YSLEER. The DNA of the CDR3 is TGCGCCAGCAGCGACCTTTCGGGCTCCTATAATTCACCCCTCCACTTT. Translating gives CASSDLSGSYNSPLHF.

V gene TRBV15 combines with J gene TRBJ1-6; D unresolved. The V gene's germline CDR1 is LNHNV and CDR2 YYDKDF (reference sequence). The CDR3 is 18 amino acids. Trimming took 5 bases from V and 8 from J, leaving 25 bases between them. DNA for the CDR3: TGTGCCACCAGCGCCTTTGGGGTAGGAACCGCAACGGATTCACCCCTCCACTTT. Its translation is CATSAFGVGTATDSPLHF.